The following is a T cell receptor beta chain sequence with its context. This clone's antigen is unknown. No quality values exist for individual bases; no much larger clone is one base distant. TCRbeta CDR3 regions were amplified from genomic DNA using the immunoSEQ Assay, a bias-controlled multiplex PCR. For the original study's pipeline: The number of nucleated cells in each sample was estimated from the amplification of reference gene primers within the assay. To quantify the absolute abundance of each unique TCRbeta CDR3 rearrangement, sequence reads were collapsed and filtered. Productive Simpson clonality was computed per sample as the square root of Simpson's diversity index over productive rearrangements. Here the immuneACCESS table is served through TCRdb, limited to in-frame sequences with V and J called. Missing clones are a known gap in these copies; in checked studies unresolved V genes cover under half, and the rest lacks a known reason. V and J calls and clone size are given by that table; D and trimming were obtained from the DNA. The sample data list a few hundred thousand clones, and about 88% of these were observed just once. The top ten clonotypes cover 3% to 3.5% of the sample.

This record comes from a study of blood T cell repertoires in COVID-19 (TCRdb year 2020). Regarding the study in general: Samples covering the acute and convalescent phases of COVID-19 were provided by collaborators in the United States, Italy and Spain. The material from the prospective study consisted of cDNA or gDNA derived from T cells, B-cell-depleted T cells, or PBMCs. The dataset comprised deeply sampled blood TCRbeta repertoires from subjects exposed to, actively infected with, or recovered from COVID-19. The repertoires were made available in a free public database intended to serve as a resource for research on the immune response to SARS-CoV-2. Samples came from the ongoing ImmuneRACE study (first 160 participants) plus 1,254 subjects from 6 global collaborators. Sample metadata almost always included a de-identified subject ID, COVID-19 status, age in years and sex. HLA class I and class II types, where available, came from metadata supplied by the sample provider rather than from assay-based typing. What the work shows at the level of the full study, not this receptor alone: The quantity of clinical and demographic metadata differed by source and by participant and was supplied without curation.

V is clipped by 4 bases and J by 1 base, and the sequence between their germline boundaries is 8 bases long. From cysteine to phenylalanine, the CDR3 is 13 amino acids long. The CDR3 DNA has 39 bases and is translated from base 1. Whole blood was collected in K2EDTA tubes by collaborating institutions according to the institutions' own protocols. For TCRbeta analysis, collaborators shipped samples as frozen whole blood, isolated PBMCs, or DNA extracted from either of those sample types. Sequences were obtained from peripheral blood. The receptor was derived from a man aged 55 to 70 with acute or convalescent COVID-19. The sequence is built from TRBV12-3 or TRBV12-4 and TRBJ2-7, with a weak D call of TRBD1 (6 bases match). The CDR3 reads CASSSGVSYEQYF. The nucleotide sequence reads TGTGCCAGCAGTTCAGGGGTTTCCTACGAGCAGTACTTC.